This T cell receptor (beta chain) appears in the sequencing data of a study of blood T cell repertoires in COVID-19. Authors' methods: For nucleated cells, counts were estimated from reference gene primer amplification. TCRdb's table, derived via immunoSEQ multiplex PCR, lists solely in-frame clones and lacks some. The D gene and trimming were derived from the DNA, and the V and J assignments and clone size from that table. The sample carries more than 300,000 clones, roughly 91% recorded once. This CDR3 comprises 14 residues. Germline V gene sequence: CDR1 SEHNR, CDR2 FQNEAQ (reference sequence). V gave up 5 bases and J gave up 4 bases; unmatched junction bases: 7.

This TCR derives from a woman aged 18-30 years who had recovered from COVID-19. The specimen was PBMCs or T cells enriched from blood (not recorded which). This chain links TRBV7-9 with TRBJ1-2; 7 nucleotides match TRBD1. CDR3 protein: CASSTGTDFYGYTF. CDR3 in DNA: TGTGCCAGCAGCACCGGGACAGACTTCTATGGCTACACCTTC.